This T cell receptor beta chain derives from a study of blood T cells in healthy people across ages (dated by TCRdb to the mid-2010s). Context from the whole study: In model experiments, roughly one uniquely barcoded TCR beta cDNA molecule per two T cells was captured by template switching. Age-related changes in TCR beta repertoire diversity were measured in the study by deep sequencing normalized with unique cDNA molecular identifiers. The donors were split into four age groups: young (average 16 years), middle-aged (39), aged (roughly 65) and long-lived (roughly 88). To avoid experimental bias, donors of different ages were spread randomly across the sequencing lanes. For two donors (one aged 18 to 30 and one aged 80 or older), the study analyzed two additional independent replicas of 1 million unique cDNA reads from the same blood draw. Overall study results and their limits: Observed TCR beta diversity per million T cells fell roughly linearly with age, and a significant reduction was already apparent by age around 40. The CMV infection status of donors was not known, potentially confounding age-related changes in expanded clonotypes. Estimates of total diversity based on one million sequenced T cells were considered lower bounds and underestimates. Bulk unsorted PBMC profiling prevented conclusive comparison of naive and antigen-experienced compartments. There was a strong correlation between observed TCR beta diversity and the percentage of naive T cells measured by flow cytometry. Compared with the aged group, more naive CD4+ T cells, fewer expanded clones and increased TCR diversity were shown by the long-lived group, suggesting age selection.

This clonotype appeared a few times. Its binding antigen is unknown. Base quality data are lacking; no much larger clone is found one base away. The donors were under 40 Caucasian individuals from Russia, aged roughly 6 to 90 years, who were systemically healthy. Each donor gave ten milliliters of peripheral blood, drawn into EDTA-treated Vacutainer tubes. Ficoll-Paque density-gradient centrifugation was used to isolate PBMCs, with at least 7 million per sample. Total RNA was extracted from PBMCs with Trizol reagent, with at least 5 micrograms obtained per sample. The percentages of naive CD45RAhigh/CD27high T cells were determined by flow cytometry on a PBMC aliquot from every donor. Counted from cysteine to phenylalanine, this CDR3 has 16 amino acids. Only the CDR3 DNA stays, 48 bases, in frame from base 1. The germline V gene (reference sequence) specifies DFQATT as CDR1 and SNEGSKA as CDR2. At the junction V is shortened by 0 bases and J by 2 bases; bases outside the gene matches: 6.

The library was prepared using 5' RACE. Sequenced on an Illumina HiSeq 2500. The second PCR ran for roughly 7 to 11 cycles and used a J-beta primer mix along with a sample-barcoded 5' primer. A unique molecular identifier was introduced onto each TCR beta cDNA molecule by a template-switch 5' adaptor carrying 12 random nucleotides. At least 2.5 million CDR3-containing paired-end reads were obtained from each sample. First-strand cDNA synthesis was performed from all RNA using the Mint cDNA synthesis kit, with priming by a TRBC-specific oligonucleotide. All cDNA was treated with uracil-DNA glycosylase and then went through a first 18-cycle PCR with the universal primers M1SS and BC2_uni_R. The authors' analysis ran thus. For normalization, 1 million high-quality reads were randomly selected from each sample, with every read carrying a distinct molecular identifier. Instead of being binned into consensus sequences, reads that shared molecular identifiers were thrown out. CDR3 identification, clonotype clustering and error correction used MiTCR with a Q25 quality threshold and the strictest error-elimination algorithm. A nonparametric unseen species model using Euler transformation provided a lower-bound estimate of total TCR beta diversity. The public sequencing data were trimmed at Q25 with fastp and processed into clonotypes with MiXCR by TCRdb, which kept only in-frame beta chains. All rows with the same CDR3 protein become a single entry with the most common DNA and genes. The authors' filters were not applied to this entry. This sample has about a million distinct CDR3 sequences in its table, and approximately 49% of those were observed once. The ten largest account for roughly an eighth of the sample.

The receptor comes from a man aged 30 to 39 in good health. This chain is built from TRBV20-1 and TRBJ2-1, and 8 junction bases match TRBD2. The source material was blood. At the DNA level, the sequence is TGCAGTGCTAGAGATCCTCGGGGGGGTACCTACAATGAGCAGTTCTTC. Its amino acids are CSARDPRGGTYNEQFF.